The next 30 T cell receptor beta chains were all read from a single sample in a study of T cell responses to AZD1222 COVID-19 vaccine. Assay: immunoSEQ multiplex PCR; the TCRdb copy retains only in-frame clones and omits some. The repertoire has fewer than 300,000 clones, approximately 95% of them found once; the top ten carry 0.5% to 0.65%. The specimen was peripheral blood, collected on day 0 of AZD1222 vaccination. The receptor source for this set is an adult in good health.

This clone was seen a single time. This rearrangement joins TRBV4-3 to TRBJ2-7; TRBD1 matches 9 bases. The germline gives CDR1 LGHNA, CDR2 YSLEER. The CDR3 sequence is 15 residues long. V shed 2 bases and J 3 bases; nucleotides not matched to a gene: 5. CDR3 sequence reads: CASSQNRQGVYEQYF. CDR3 DNA: TGCGCCAGCAGCCAAAATAGACAGGGGGTCTACGAGCAGTACTTC.

V and J are TRBV29-1 and TRBJ1-2; 7 nucleotides match TRBD1. Germline V gene data show CDR1 as SQVTM and CDR2 as ANQGSEA. The V and J ends lost 6 bases and 0 bases, in that order; junction bases with no gene match: 7. The CDR3 is 14 amino acids. The CDR3 loop is CSVNRDRANYGYTF. The CDR3 region has the DNA TGCAGCGTGAATCGGGACAGAGCTAACTATGGCTACACCTTC.

The rearrangement links TRBV9 to TRBJ1-3; TRBD1 aligns across 9 bases. The CDR3 extends over 17 amino acids. The junction had 10 bases not matched to a gene; V was cut back by 4 bases and J by 2 bases. From germline, CDR1 is SGDLS and CDR2 YYNGEE. The CDR3 loop reads CASSSQGTGMTGNTIYF. The CDR3 DNA follows: TGTGCCAGCAGCTCTCAAGGGACAGGGATGACTGGAAACACCATATATTTT.

V and J are TRBV11-2 and TRBJ1-6; TRBD1 might be the D (5 bases). The CDR3 runs to 12 residues. Trimming cost V 5 bases and J 8 bases, with 7 bases left between them. Germline V gives CDR1 SGHAT, CDR2 FQNNGV. The CDR3 nucleotides read TGTGCCAGCAGCCAAGGGGATTCACCCCTCCACTTT. Translation: CASSQGDSPLHF.

The chain combines TRBV19 with TRBJ2-1; D possibly corresponds to TRBD2 (7 bases). Per the germline V gene, CDR1 is LNHDA and CDR2 is SQIVND (reference sequence). V lost 7 bases and J lost 8, with 21 bases in between. This CDR3 has 15 residues. The CDR3 nucleotides are TGTGCCAGTAACGATGGCGGGGGCCATGGGGATGAGCAGTTCTTC. It is translated as CASNDGGGHGDEQFF.

V usage is TRBV11-2 and J usage is TRBJ2-1, with a tentative D call TRBD2 (6 bases). The CDR3 consists of 15 residues. Germline V CDR1 and CDR2: SGHAT, FQNNGV. V was trimmed by 5 bases and J by 2 bases, leaving 13 bases between them. In nucleotides, the CDR3 is TGTGCCAGCAGCCCGATGGCGGGACCCTACAATGAGCAGTTCTTC. Protein sequence: CASSPMAGPYNEQFF. The full variable domain, rest sourced from reference TRBV11-2 and TRBJ2-1, is EAGVAQSPRYKIIEKRQSVAFWCNPISGHATLYWYQQILGQGPKLLIQFQNNGVVDDSQLPKDRFSAERLKGVDSTLKIQPAKLEDSAVYLCASSPMAGPYNEQFFGPGTRLTVL.

The chain uses TRBV2 and TRBJ1-5; maybe TRBD1 (6 bases). Germline V gives CDR1 SNHLY, CDR2 FYNNEI. This CDR3 has 17 amino acids. The ends were cut back, 3 bases at V and 1 base at J, with 16 bases in the middle. CDR3 DNA sequence: TGTGCCAGCAGTGACAAGGGGACAATAAGGAGCAATCAGCCCCAGCATTTT. Residues: CASSDKGTIRSNQPQHF. Drawing the rest from reference TRBV2 and TRBJ1-5, the complete variable domain is EPEVTQTPSHQVTQMGQEVILRCVPISNHLYFYWYRQILGQKVEFLVSFYNNEISEKSEIFDDQFSVERPDGSNFTLKIRSTKLEDSAMYFCASSDKGTIRSNQPQHFGDGTRLSIL.

The gene calls are TRBV4-1 and TRBJ1-1; no clear D. Germline-derived CDR1 and CDR2 are MGHRA and YSYEKL. The CDR3 has 13 residues. Trimming left V 1 base short and J 5 bases short, with 8 bases between. CDR3 DNA sequence: TGCGCCAGCAGCCAAGCGGGATTGACTGAAGCTTTCTTT. It specifies CASSQAGLTEAFF.

V usage is TRBV6-6 and J usage is TRBJ2-1; D perhaps matches TRBD2 (6 bases). There are 14 residues in the CDR3. V lost 3 bases to trimming and J lost 4 bases, with 10 bases between them. Germline loops: CDR1 MNHNY, CDR2 SVGAGI (reference sequence). This chain's CDR3 is CASSYSGEYNEQFF. Written as DNA, the CDR3 is TGTGCCAGCAGTTATTCGGGGGAATACAATGAGCAGTTCTTC.

As regards this clone: At one end, the junction sequence differs from germline, possibly due to a read error. The V call is TRBV11-2, the J call TRBJ1-1; D perhaps matches TRBD1 (5 bases). Germline CDR1 SGHAT, CDR2 FQNNGV. CDR3 size: 14 residues. DNA of the CDR3: TGTGCCAGCACCTTAACCCGGGGGTGGACTGAAGCTTTCTTT. This sequence encodes CASTLTRGWTEAFF.

This chain uses TRBV2 with TRBJ1-2; TRBD1 might be the D (5 bases). CDR1 and CDR2 from the germline V gene are SNHLY and FYNNEI. The CDR3 totals 12 residues. Trimming removed 8 bases from V and 2 bases from J, with 9 bases in between. The CDR3 region is CASFRGNYGYTF. The CDR3 coding sequence is TGTGCCAGCTTTAGGGGAAACTATGGCTACACCTTC.

V is TRBV7-2 and J is TRBJ2-1; D possibly corresponds to TRBD2 (6 bases). V was shortened by 3 bases and J by 3 bases, with 15 bases between the two germline ends. The CDR3 loop spans 16 amino acids. In germline, CDR1 is SGHTA, CDR2 FQGNSA. The CDR3, as DNA: TGTGCCAGCAGCTTCAGGATTAGCGGAAACTACAATGAGCAGTTCTTC. Amino acid sequence: CASSFRISGNYNEQFF.

The chain uses TRBV11-2 and TRBJ1-2, with 7 bases matching TRBD1. With 3 bases clipped from V and 4 bases from J, the junction kept 2 bases outside the gene matches. The CDR3 is 13 amino acids. Germline loops: CDR1 SGHAT, CDR2 FQNNGV. The CDR3 region has the DNA TGTGCCAGCAGCTTCGACAGGGCCTATGGCTACACCTTC. Translating gives CASSFDRAYGYTF.

DNA of the CDR3: TGTGCCAGCAGTTTAAGCCAATCCTCGGCTGGCAGCGGCTACACCTTC. Protein product: CASSLSQSSAGSGYTF. J is TRBJ1-2 and V is TRBV28; D gene ambiguous. CDR3 size: 16 residues. The V gene's germline CDR1 is MDHEN and CDR2 SYDVKM. Trimming removed 2 bases at V and 8 bases at J, with 21 bases between.

V and J are TRBV5-1 and TRBJ2-3; possible D gene TRBD2, 6 bases. V was pared by 7 bases and J by 2 bases, with 14 bases between. The CDR3 loop spans 14 amino acids. Germline V gives CDR1 SGHRS, CDR2 YFSETQ. The chain's CDR3 is CASSPGTHTDTQYF. The CDR3 DNA reads as TGCGCCAGCTCTCCCGGGACTCACACAGATACGCAGTATTTT.

The J gene is TRBJ1-6, the V gene TRBV2; 7 bases agree with TRBD1. This CDR3 has 14 residues. Losses at the gene ends were 4 bases for V and 6 bases for J; bases not matched to a gene: 3. Germline V gene sequence: CDR1 SNHLY, CDR2 FYNNEI. CDR3 DNA: TGTGCCAGCAGTGGGGGACAGAGTAATTCACCCCTCCACTTT. Its translation is CASSGGQSNSPLHF.

The chain has TRBV7-3 and TRBJ2-1, with 9 positions matching TRBD1. CDR1 and CDR2 (germline): SGHTA, FQGTGA. The CDR3 is made up of 14 amino acids. V shed 5 bases and J 3 bases; nucleotides not matched to a gene: 2. In nucleotides, the CDR3 is TGTGCCAGCAGCATGGACAGGGGCTACAATGAGCAGTTCTTC. Its protein product is CASSMDRGYNEQFF.

The chain combines TRBV24-1 with TRBJ2-3; TRBD2 matches at 15 bases. J gave up 5 bases and V 5 bases, and 4 bases lay outside the gene matches. CDR3 length: 16 amino acids. The germline CDR1 and CDR2 sequences are KGHDR and SFDVKD. The CDR3 loop is CATSALGLAGGDTQYF. In nucleotides, the CDR3 is TGTGCCACCAGTGCCCTGGGACTAGCGGGGGGAGATACGCAGTATTTT.

The chain uses TRBV12-5 and TRBJ2-3; 7 bases fit TRBD2. Germline assignment: CDR1 LGHNT and CDR2 FRNRAP. V gave up 5 bases and J gave up 1 base; unmatched junction bases: 3. The CDR3 is 14 residues long. CDR3 sequence reads: CASGLAARTDTQYF. CDR3 nucleotides: TGTGCTAGTGGTCTAGCGGCTCGCACAGATACGCAGTATTTT.

The chain couples TRBV2 to TRBJ1-6; D is unresolved. The CDR3 is 15 residues long. Germline CDR1 reads SNHLY; CDR2 reads FYNNEI. Trimming shortened V by 3 bases and J by 7 bases, and 13 bases separated the two germline ends. CDR3 in DNA: TGTGCCAGCAGTGACGGGGTCAGGATGAATTCACCCCTCCACTTT. It is translated as CASSDGVRMNSPLHF.

The chain combines TRBV2 with TRBJ1-5, with D possibly matching TRBD1 (5 bases). Germline V gene data show CDR1 as SNHLY and CDR2 as FYNNEI. The CDR3 sequence is 14 residues long. With 6 bases removed from V and 3 bases from J, the gap between germline ends came to 12 bases. This CDR3 is CASRGDSTNQPQHF. CDR3 sequence (DNA): TGTGCCAGCAGGGGAGACAGCACCAATCAGCCCCAGCATTTT.

The chain joins TRBV5-1 to TRBJ2-7, with D perhaps assigned TRBD1 or TRBD2 (7 bases each). Germline-derived CDR1 and CDR2 are SGHRS and YFSETQ. V shed 0 bases and J shed 2 bases, with 12 bases lying between them. There are 15 residues in the CDR3. The CDR3 region is CASSLGQGGTYEQYF. The CDR3 DNA is TGCGCCAGCAGCTTGGGGCAGGGGGGGACCTACGAGCAGTACTTC.

This chain connects TRBV23-1 to TRBJ2-7, with 9 bases identical to TRBD1. TRBV23-1 qualifies as an ORF whose function is uncertain. CDR3 length: 14 amino acids. V dropped 3 bases and J dropped 5; count of bases not matched to a gene: 5. As DNA, the CDR3 is TGCGCCAGCAGTCATCGGGACAGGGAACACGAGCAGTACTTC. Encoded protein: CASSHRDREHEQYF.

This chain joins TRBV9 and TRBJ1-2; D is undetermined. V lost 0 bases to trimming and J lost 4 bases, with 10 bases between them. Germline V gene data show CDR1 as SGDLS and CDR2 as YYNGEE. The CDR3 length is 14 residues. The DNA for the CDR3 is TGTGCCAGCAGCGTAGAAGGAGAACCCTATGGCTACACCTTC. It encodes CASSVEGEPYGYTF.

V is TRBV19 and J is TRBJ2-6; 8 bases align to TRBD1. The germline V gene encodes CDR1 LNHDA and CDR2 SQIVND (reference sequence). The ends lost 6 bases at V and 0 bases at J; junction bases unmatched: 7. The CDR3 contains 17 residues. The CDR3 nucleotides are TGTGCCAGTAGGAGGACAGGGCTTCCCTCTGGGGCCAACGTCCTGACTTTC. Residues: CASRRTGLPSGANVLTF.

This clone was observed a few times. The chain combines TRBV5-6 with TRBJ2-7; tentatively, D is TRBD2 (5 bases). This CDR3 contains 16 residues. V was clipped by 4 bases and J by 2 bases, with 19 bases between them. Germline V gene data show CDR1 as SGHDT and CDR2 as YYEEEE. As DNA, the CDR3 is TGTGCCAGCAGCATCTGGACGGGAAACCCAACCTACGAGCAGTACTTC. Amino acid sequence: CASSIWTGNPTYEQYF.

The genes are TRBV6-5 and TRBJ2-1, with 7 bases identical to TRBD2. Trimming at V came to 6 bases and at J to 6 bases, leaving 11 bases not matched to a gene. CDR3 length: 15 amino acids. Germline V gene data show CDR1 as MNHEY and CDR2 as SVGAGI. As DNA, the CDR3 is TGTGCCAGCAGCCCCCTAGCGGACCACCTCAATGAGCAGTTCTTC. This sequence encodes CASSPLADHLNEQFF.

The rearrangement links TRBV10-3 to TRBJ2-5; 7 bases agree with TRBD2. V lost 3 bases and J lost 9; bases outside the gene matches: 7. Germline V gene lookup returns CDR1 ENHRY and CDR2 SYGVKD. This CDR3 contains 13 residues. CDR3 region: CAISEEPSGAQYF. CDR3 sequence (DNA): TGTGCCATCAGTGAAGAGCCAAGCGGGGCCCAGTACTTC.

The chain couples TRBV19 to TRBJ2-3; TRBD2 is a possible D gene (5 bases). V lost 6 bases to trimming and J lost 5 bases, with 15 bases between them. In germline, CDR1 is LNHDA, CDR2 SQIVND (reference sequence). The length of the CDR3 is 14 residues. CDR3 region: CASREAVWGDTQYF. The CDR3 nucleotides read TGTGCCAGTAGGGAAGCGGTTTGGGGAGATACGCAGTATTTT.

This clone showed up just a few times. The chain has TRBV11-1 and TRBJ2-2; TRBD2 is a possible D gene (5 bases). Looked up from germline, CDR1 is SGHAT and CDR2 is FQDESV (reference sequence). V lost 6 bases and J 7 bases, leaving 12 bases between the germline ends. The CDR3 totals 13 residues. Here the CDR3 reads CASSLGGFGELFF. CDR3 DNA: TGTGCCAGCAGTCTCGGAGGTTTCGGGGAGCTGTTTTTT.